Below are 9 T cell receptor beta chains sequenced from a single sample in a study of T-cell memory formation after mild COVID-19. TCRdb fed the 5' RACE reads into MiXCR, producing one record per CDR3 protein. Of about 170,000 distinct CDR3 sequences listed, 10% to 15% were seen once; the top ten hold approximately 3.4%. The material sequenced was PBMCs or a T cell subset sorted from them (not recorded which). Receptors were obtained from a man aged 18 to 30 who had mild COVID-19 (a few samples of this study predate the infection). Cell type and time point are not known.

This clonotype was recorded a few times. V and J are TRBV20-1 and TRBJ2-3; D call uncertain. With 3 bases removed from V and 5 bases from J, the gap between germline ends came to 9 bases. The CDR3 covers 12 residues. Germline assignment: CDR1 DFQATT and CDR2 SNEGSKA (reference sequence). CDR3 loop: CSASPQRDTQYF. DNA for the CDR3: TGCAGTGCTAGTCCCCAGAGAGATACGCAGTATTTT.

The J gene is TRBJ2-1, the V gene TRBV5-6, with D perhaps assigned TRBD1 or TRBD2 (5 bases each). The CDR3 is made up of 13 amino acids. The V end lost 3 bases, the J end lost 5 bases, and 9 bases lay between the germline ends. Germline V gene sequence: CDR1 SGHDT, CDR2 YYEEEE. CDR3 nucleotides: TGTGCCAGCAGCTGGGACGGCGACAATGAGCAGTTCTTC. This gives the protein CASSWDGDNEQFF.

This chain links TRBV5-1 with TRBJ1-3; 8 nucleotides align to TRBD1. After removal of 5 bases from V and 0 bases from J, the junction contained 7 bases not matched to a gene. Germline V gene sequence: CDR1 SGHRS, CDR2 YFSETQ. CDR3 length: 16 residues. The CDR3 nucleotides read TGCGCCAGCAGACCGCAGGGGGCGAGCTCTGGAAACACCATATATTTT. It specifies CASRPQGASSGNTIYF.

This clonotype was detected ten times or more. This rearrangement joins TRBV7-2 to TRBJ2-3; D call uncertain. Trimming removed 0 bases from V and 6 bases from J, with 4 bases in between. Germline CDR1 and CDR2: SGHTA and FQGNSA. There are 12 residues in the CDR3. DNA for the CDR3: TGTGCCAGCAGCTTAGCTAGCGATACGCAGTATTTT. Its translation is CASSLASDTQYF.

This clonotype was counted only a few times. The rearrangement joins TRBV12-3 or TRBV12-4 to TRBJ2-1; 13 positions agree with TRBD2. The length of the CDR3 is 15 residues. The V segment lost 6 bases and the J segment 4 bases; nucleotides outside the gene matches: 3. This CDR3 is CASRAGLAGYNEQFF. In DNA, the CDR3 is TGTGCCAGCAGGGCGGGACTAGCGGGGTACAATGAGCAGTTCTTC.

The gene calls are TRBV29-1 and TRBJ1-1, with D uncertain. The CDR3 consists of 11 residues. Germline-derived CDR1 and CDR2 are SQVTM and ANQGSEA. Trimming stripped 7 bases from V and 1 base from J, with 7 bases between. The CDR3 loop reads CSGVRNTEAFF. The CDR3 DNA reads as TGCAGCGGTGTCCGGAACACTGAAGCTTTCTTT.

This clonotype was counted only a few times. The V call is TRBV5-1, the J call TRBJ2-5, with 9 nucleotides matching TRBD2. The CDR3 extends over 15 amino acids. In germline, CDR1 is SGHRS, CDR2 YFSETQ. V lost 3 bases to trimming and J lost 2 bases; unmatched junction nucleotides: 5. The CDR3, as DNA: TGCGCCAGCAGCTGGATAGCGGGGGCACAAGAGACCCAGTACTTC. Its translation is CASSWIAGAQETQYF.

Points on this clonotype: Mismatch with germline at one junction end may stem from a read error. The chain couples TRBV5-6 to TRBJ2-1, with 8 bases identical to TRBD1. This CDR3 has 17 amino acids. Germline V CDR1 and CDR2: SGHDT, YYEEEE. The CDR3 DNA reads TGTGCCAGCAGGTTCCAGATGTCCGGGACAGGACACAATGAGCAGTTATTC. Translation: CASRFQMSGTGHNEQLF.

This clonotype was picked up a small number of times. The genes are TRBV5-1 and TRBJ1-2, with D unresolved. The length of the CDR3 is 13 residues. Germline CDR1 is SGHRS and CDR2 is YFSETQ. V shed 6 bases and J shed 4 bases, with 13 bases lying between them. The CDR3 region is CASTRTGLYGYTF. The CDR3 DNA reads as TGCGCCAGCACACGAACTGGCCTCTATGGCTACACCTTC.